What follows are 18 T cell receptor beta chains derived from one specimen sequenced in a study of CD8 T cells in ankylosing spondylitis. These receptors' antigens are unknown. Findings and limits, study-wide: The study identified a TCR beta motif of under ten highly homologous variants that appeared characteristic of ankylosing spondylitis blood.

TCRdb re-called the 5' RACE reads through MiXCR, storing one row per CDR3 protein. The table records around 540,000 distinct CDR3 sequences, approximately 12% of them present only once. Sequencing input: blood, either unsorted or a sorted T cell fraction (not recorded which). All receptors derive from a male donor with ankylosing spondylitis.

This rearrangement joins TRBV2 to TRBJ2-2, with a tentative D call TRBD2 (6 bases). This CDR3 is built from 14 residues. Trimming stripped 6 bases from V and 4 bases from J, with 12 bases between. The germline V gene has CDR1 SNHLY and CDR2 FYNNEI. The CDR3 is CASRRRETTGELFF. DNA for the CDR3: TGTGCCAGCAGGAGGAGGGAGACCACCGGGGAGCTGTTTTTT.

The chain joins TRBV20-1 to TRBJ2-5, with 10 bases aligning to TRBD2. Germline CDR1 is DFQATT and CDR2 is SNEGSKA (reference sequence). The V gene end was trimmed by 3 bases and the J gene end by 0 bases; junction bases not matched to a gene: 13. The CDR3 totals 18 residues. In nucleotides, the CDR3 is TGCAGTGCTAGCAAACTAGCGGGGAGAACCCATCACCAAGAGACCCAGTACTTC. Translated: CSASKLAGRTHHQETQYF.

The rearrangement uses TRBV18 and TRBJ1-4; 7 nucleotides line up with TRBD1. CDR3 size: 15 residues. V dropped 1 base and J dropped 2; count of bases not matched to a gene: 1. The germline V gene has CDR1 KGHSH and CDR2 LQKENI. CDR3 residues: CASSPLQGTNEKLFF. The DNA of the CDR3 is TGTGCCAGCTCACCACTACAGGGGACTAATGAAAAACTGTTTTTT.

The chain employs TRBV7-9 and TRBJ2-3, with D unclear. Trimming took off 2 bases at V and 1 base at J, with 10 bases between the two ends. CDR3 length: 15 residues. Germline-derived CDR1 and CDR2 are SEHNR and FQNEAQ (reference sequence). The CDR3 DNA follows: TGTGCCAGCAGCTTACTATCCGGAGGCACAGATACGCAGTATTTT. Its translation: CASSLLSGGTDTQYF.

The sample holds a few counts of this clonotype. This sequence joins TRBV5-5 and TRBJ1-5; no definite D call. This CDR3 comprises 15 residues. The V and J ends lost 0 bases and 4 bases respectively, with 11 bases between them. Germline V gene lookup returns CDR1 SGHKS and CDR2 YYEKEE (reference sequence). CDR3 residues: CASSLVWQSNQPQHF. The DNA of the CDR3 is TGTGCCAGCAGCTTGGTTTGGCAGTCTAATCAGCCCCAGCATTTT.

The chain uses TRBV20-1 and TRBJ2-6; D is undetermined. V lost 0 bases and J lost 0, with 6 bases in between. The CDR3 consists of 15 residues. CDR1 DFQATT and CDR2 SNEGSKA come from the germline V gene (reference sequence). Here the CDR3 reads CSARDRDSGANVLTF. The CDR3 coding sequence is TGCAGTGCTAGAGATCGTGACTCTGGGGCCAACGTCCTGACTTTC.

The chain couples TRBV2 to TRBJ2-1, with TRBD2 matching 7 bases. Per germline, CDR1 SNHLY and CDR2 FYNNEI. The CDR3 is 12 residues long. J was trimmed by 12 bases and V by 2 bases; bases with no gene match: 4. CDR3 sequence (DNA): TGTGCCAGCAGTGAAACGGGAGGTGCGCAGTTCTTC. Its protein product is CASSETGGAQFF.

This clonotype was observed a handful of times. V and J are TRBV24-1 and TRBJ2-5, with a possible D match to TRBD1 (5 bases). Germline CDR1 reads KGHDR; CDR2 reads SFDVKD. The V end lost 3 bases, the J end lost 1 base, and 17 bases lay between the germline ends. The CDR3 sequence is 17 residues long. CDR3: CATSDPTGRAGQETQYF. The CDR3 DNA reads as TGTGCCACCAGTGATCCCACGGGCAGGGCAGGCCAAGAGACCCAGTACTTC.

V usage is TRBV7-7 and J usage is TRBJ2-1, with 8 bases that match TRBD2. The CDR3 totals 19 residues. Looked up from germline, CDR1 is SSHAT and CDR2 is FNYEAQ (reference sequence). The J segment lost 1 base and the V segment lost 5 bases, leaving 16 bases of the junction unmatched. The CDR3 spells CASSPRIGGRPSSYNEQFF. The CDR3 nucleotides read TGTGCCAGCAGCCCTCGTATTGGCGGGAGGCCTTCTTCCTACAATGAGCAGTTCTTC.

This chain links TRBV5-4 with TRBJ2-2; the match to TRBD1 covers 9 bases. With V trimmed by 4 bases and J by 7 bases, 11 bases remained unmatched. Germline V gene lookup returns CDR1 SGHNT and CDR2 YYREEE (reference sequence). CDR3 length equals 16 residues. In nucleotides, the CDR3 is TGTGCCAGCAGCAGGGGACAGGGAAATGGGGTCGGGGAGCTGTTTTTT. Its translation is CASSRGQGNGVGELFF.

This chain uses TRBV6-1 with TRBJ2-5, with TRBD1 matching 9 bases. Unmatched junction bases numbered 1, after V lost 7 bases and J lost 4 bases. Germline V gene data show CDR1 as MNHNS and CDR2 as SASEGT. This CDR3 comprises 12 residues. The CDR3 nucleotides are TGTGCCAGCAACAGGGGGCGAGAGACCCAGTACTTC. It translates to CASNRGRETQYF.

The V gene is TRBV7-6, the J gene TRBJ2-3; TRBD1 matches at 8 bases. Germline V gene lookup returns CDR1 SGHVS and CDR2 FNYEAQ. The CDR3 covers 15 residues. V gave up 4 bases and J gave up 1 base; unmatched junction bases: 4. The CDR3 loop is CASSWTGIRTDTQYF. The CDR3 DNA reads TGTGCCAGCAGCTGGACAGGGATCCGCACAGATACGCAGTATTTT.

The chain uses TRBV5-1 and TRBJ2-7; 7 nucleotides agree with TRBD2. This CDR3 is 15 amino acids long. Unmatched junction bases numbered 5, after V lost 0 bases and J lost 2 bases. The V gene's germline CDR1 is SGHRS and CDR2 YFSETQ. For the CDR3, the DNA is TGCGCCAGCAGCTTGGAAGGGAGGGGACCCTACGAGCAGTACTTC. It yields the protein CASSLEGRGPYEQYF.

The rearrangement links TRBV5-1 to TRBJ1-2, with 9 bases fitting TRBD1. Losses at the gene ends were 0 bases for V and 6 bases for J; bases not matched to a gene: 6. The CDR3 is 15 residues long. The germline CDR1 and CDR2 sequences are SGHRS and YFSETQ. In DNA, the CDR3 is TGCGCCAGCAGCTTGGTCGGGACAGGGAGTGATGGCTACACCTTC. Protein sequence: CASSLVGTGSDGYTF.

This clonotype occurred many times. The rearrangement joins TRBV11-2 to TRBJ2-3; D is perhaps TRBD1 (6 bases). Trimming pared 6 bases from V and 4 bases from J, leaving 14 bases between. Germline V gene data show CDR1 as SGHAT and CDR2 as FQNNGV. The CDR3 has 14 amino acids. This CDR3 is CASSPDRIADTQYF. CDR3 coding DNA: TGTGCCAGCAGTCCAGACAGGATTGCAGATACGCAGTATTTT.

This clonotype was counted only a few times. V gene TRBV28 combines with J gene TRBJ2-7; no definite D call. The CDR3 is made up of 12 amino acids. The germline gives CDR1 MDHEN, CDR2 SYDVKM. V dropped 2 bases and J dropped 3 bases, with 5 bases sitting between them. This chain's CDR3 is CASSLEIYEQYF. CDR3 bases: TGTGCCAGCAGTTTAGAGATCTACGAGCAGTACTTC.

This clonotype was observed a few times. The chain uses TRBV20-1 and TRBJ2-5; no firm D call. Trimming cost V 1 base and J 1 base, with 19 bases left between them. Germline V gene lookup returns CDR1 DFQATT and CDR2 SNEGSKA (reference sequence). The CDR3 sequence is 17 residues long. CDR3 region: CSARAPTGLPPQETQYF. Here the CDR3 DNA reads TGCAGTGCTAGAGCCCCCACGGGTCTCCCCCCCCAAGAGACCCAGTACTTC.

The rearrangement joins TRBV7-6 to TRBJ1-1; D is undetermined. CDR1 SGHVS and CDR2 FNYEAQ come from the germline V gene. The V end lost 4 bases, the J end lost 1 base, and 16 bases lay between the germline ends. CDR3 length: 16 residues. The chain's CDR3 is CASSSYTGPQNTEAFF. CDR3 DNA sequence: TGTGCCAGCAGCTCTTACACCGGGCCGCAGAACACTGAAGCTTTCTTT.